The rows below give T cell receptor beta chains drawn from one sample of a study of Ad26.COV2.S vaccination and SARS-CoV-2 variants. Sequencing was performed with immunoSEQ multiplex PCR; in TCRdb, only in-frame clones are kept and a portion is missing. The sample lists 300,000 to 400,000 clones, about 91% occurring once. Sequenced here: peripheral blood, sampled after recovery from COVID-19. These receptors all stem from a human donor who had recovered from COVID-19. CDR3s include the opening cysteine and the closing phenylalanine or tryptophan. D genes are given only for firm matches. A clone size is listed for some rows: how often the clone was seen (once, few, many), or a class if it is expanded.

CDR3 DNA,CDR3 protein,V gene,J gene,D gene,clone size
TGCGCCTCCCAGAACCCTGGGACTTCTGGAAACACCATATATTTT,CASQNPGTSGNTIYF,TRBV10-2,TRBJ1-3,-,-
TGTGCCAGCAGCGCCATGGGCAGCGGGGGAAACACAGATACGCAGTATTTT,CASSAMGSGGNTDTQYF,TRBV9,TRBJ2-3,TRBD2,-
TGTGCCAGCTCTGCTAGCGGGGTTTACAATGAGCAGTTCTTC,CASSASGVYNEQFF,TRBV2,TRBJ2-1,TRBD2,-
TGTGCCATCAGTGAGCGGCAGGGGTCCTCCTACGAGCAGTACTTC,CAISERQGSSYEQYF,TRBV10-3,TRBJ2-7,-,-
TGCAGTGCTAGTCTAGCGGGGAATTCCTACGAGCAGTACTTC,CSASLAGNSYEQYF,TRBV20-1,TRBJ2-7,TRBD2,-
TGTGCCAGCAGCGTGGGACCGAACTATGGCTACACCTTC,CASSVGPNYGYTF,TRBV5-5,TRBJ1-2,-,-
TGCGCCAGCAGCTTGGTAGGGGCCAACACTGAAGCTTTCTTT,CASSLVGANTEAFF,TRBV5-1,TRBJ1-1,-,-
TGTGCCAGCAGTACTTATATAAGGGGTGAAGCTTTCTTT,CASSTYIRGEAFF,TRBV28,TRBJ1-1,-,-
TGTGCCAGCAGCTTGACTAGCGGGGGCACAGATACGCAGTATTTT,CASSLTSGGTDTQYF,TRBV3-1/TRBV3-2,TRBJ2-3,TRBD2,-
TGTGCCAGCAGCCTGGCGAATGGACAGGGGGTCTATGGCTACACCTTC,CASSLANGQGVYGYTF,TRBV16,TRBJ1-2,TRBD1,-
TGTGCCAGCAGTTACTTCAAAGGGGGCGTCACTGAAGCTTTCTTT,CASSYFKGGVTEAFF,TRBV6-5,TRBJ1-1,TRBD1,-
TGTGCCACCAGCAGAGGCACTTCTAACTATGGCTACACCTTC,CATSRGTSNYGYTF,TRBV15,TRBJ1-2,-,-
TGTGCCAGCAGTTTAAGGCGAGCGTGGAATCAGCCCCAGCATTTT,CASSLRRAWNQPQHF,TRBV27,TRBJ1-5,-,-
TGCGCCAGCAGCTTGGCTTTTGGGACAGGGAGGTTAGGTAATGAAAAACTGTTTTTT,CASSLAFGTGRLGNEKLFF,TRBV5-1,TRBJ1-4,TRBD1,-
TGTGCCAGCAGCCCGGGGGCCCCCGAGCAGTTCTTC,CASSPGAPEQFF,TRBV11-2,TRBJ2-1,-,-
TGTGCCAGCAGCCAAGGAGGACAGGGGAACACTGAAGCTTTCTTT,CASSQGGQGNTEAFF,TRBV3-1/TRBV3-2,TRBJ1-1,TRBD1,-
TGTGCCAGCAGCCTCTTGACAGGGATAGAAGAGACCCAGTACTTC,CASSLLTGIEETQYF,TRBV11-2,TRBJ2-5,TRBD1,-
TGTGCCAGCAGCTTTTTCCCAATTATCTCCGGGACCGGAGGGGAGGAGACCCAGTACTTC,CASSFFPIISGTGGEETQYF,TRBV5-4,TRBJ2-5,-,-
TGTGCCAGCAGTTTAGTACAGGGTTACGAGCAGTACTTC,CASSLVQGYEQYF,TRBV27,TRBJ2-7,-,-
TGTGCCAGCAGCCTCGACAGGGGGCATGGCTACACCTTC,CASSLDRGHGYTF,TRBV7-9,TRBJ1-2,TRBD1,-
TGTGCCAGCAGCGAGCGACAGAGAGACTTACCTGGGGCCAACGTCCTGACTTTC,CASSERQRDLPGANVLTF,TRBV9,TRBJ2-6,-,-
TGCGCCAGCAGCTTGGATGGATCTGGTGAAGCTTTCTTT,CASSLDGSGEAFF,TRBV5-1,TRBJ1-1,-,once
TGTGCCAGCAGCCTCGGGAACTCCTACGAGCAGTACTTC,CASSLGNSYEQYF,TRBV7-9,TRBJ2-7,-,-
TGTGCCAGCAGCTTAGTCGGGACCCAGTACTTC,CASSLVGTQYF,TRBV7-9,TRBJ2-5,-,once
TGTGCCACGTCGACAGGCCGCTATGGCTACACCTTC,CATSTGRYGYTF,TRBV15,TRBJ1-2,-,once
TGCAGCGTTGAGACGGGGGCGAGGGAAAAACTGTTTTTT,CSVETGAREKLFF,TRBV29-1,TRBJ1-4,-,-